This T cell receptor beta chain was retrieved from a study of CD8 T cells in Susac syndrome. Reverse transcription of about 0.45 to 1 ug RNA was carried out with random hexamers. The TCR beta CDR3 was amplified by immunoSEQ multiplex PCR across 54 Vbeta, 13 Jbeta. TCRdb redid the calling of the immunoSEQ multiplex PCR reads with MiXCR, one entry per CDR3 protein. The table shows a few hundred thousand distinct CDR3 sequences, with 90% to 95% occurring only once. The V and J ends lost 6 bases and 3 bases, in that order; junction bases with no gene match: 7. Germline-derived CDR1 and CDR2 are MNHEY and SVGAGI. The CDR3 loop spans 14 amino acids. CD8+ and CD4+ T cells were negatively isolated; TEMRA cells were FACS-enriched.

The TCR sequence derives from a human donor with multiple sclerosis. Input material: CD4+ T cells from PBMCs. The chain joins TRBV6-5 to TRBJ1-1, with TRBD1 matching over 7 bases. CDR3 nucleotide sequence: TGTGCCAGCAGCAGGGGACAGTGGGACACTGAAGCTTTCTTT. Translating gives CASSRGQWDTEAFF.